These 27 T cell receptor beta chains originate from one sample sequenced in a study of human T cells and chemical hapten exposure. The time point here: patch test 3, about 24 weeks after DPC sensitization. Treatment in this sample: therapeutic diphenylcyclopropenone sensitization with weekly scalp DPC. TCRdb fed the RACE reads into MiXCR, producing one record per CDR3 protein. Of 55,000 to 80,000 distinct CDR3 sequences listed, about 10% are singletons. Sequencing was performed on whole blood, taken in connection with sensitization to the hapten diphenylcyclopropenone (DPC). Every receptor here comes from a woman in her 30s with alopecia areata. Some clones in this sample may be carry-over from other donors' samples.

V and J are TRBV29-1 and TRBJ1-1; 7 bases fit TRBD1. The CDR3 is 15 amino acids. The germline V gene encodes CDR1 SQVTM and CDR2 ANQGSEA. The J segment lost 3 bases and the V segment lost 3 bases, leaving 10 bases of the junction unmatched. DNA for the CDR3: TGCAGCGTTGAGGGAATCACAGGGGATTACACTGAAGCTTTCTTT. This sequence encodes CSVEGITGDYTEAFF.

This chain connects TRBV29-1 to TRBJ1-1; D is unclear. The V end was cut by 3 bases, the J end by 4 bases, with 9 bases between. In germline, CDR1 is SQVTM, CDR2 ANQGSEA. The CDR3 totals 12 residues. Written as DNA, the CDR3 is TGCAGCGTTGACCGGGTTATCACTGAAGCTTTCTTT. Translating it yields CSVDRVITEAFF.

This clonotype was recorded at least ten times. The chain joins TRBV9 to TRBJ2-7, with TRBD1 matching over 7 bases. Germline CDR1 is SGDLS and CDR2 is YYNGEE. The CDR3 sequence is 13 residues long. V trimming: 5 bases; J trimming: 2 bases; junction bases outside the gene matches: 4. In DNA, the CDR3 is TGTGCCAGCAGTTCGGGACAGACCTACGAGCAGTACTTC. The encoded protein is CASSSGQTYEQYF.

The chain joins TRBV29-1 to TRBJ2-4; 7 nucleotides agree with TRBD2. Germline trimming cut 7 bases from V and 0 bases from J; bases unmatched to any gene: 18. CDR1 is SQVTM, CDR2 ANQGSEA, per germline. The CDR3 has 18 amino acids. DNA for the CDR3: TGCAGCGGGCGGACTAGGGTCTGGGGCCTACTAGCCAAAAACATTCAGTACTTC. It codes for CSGRTRVWGLLAKNIQYF.

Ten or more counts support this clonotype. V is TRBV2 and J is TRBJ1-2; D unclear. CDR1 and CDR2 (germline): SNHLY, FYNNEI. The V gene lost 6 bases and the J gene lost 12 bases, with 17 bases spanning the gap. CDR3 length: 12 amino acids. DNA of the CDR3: TGTGCCAGCAGGGCCGTGGCTGTCCGCAACACCTTC. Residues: CASRAVAVRNTF.

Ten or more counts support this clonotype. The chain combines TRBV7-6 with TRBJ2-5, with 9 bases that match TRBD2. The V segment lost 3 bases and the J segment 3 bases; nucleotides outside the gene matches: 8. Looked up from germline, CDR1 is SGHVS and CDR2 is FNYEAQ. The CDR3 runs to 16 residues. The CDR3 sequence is CASSFSGSGSKETQYF. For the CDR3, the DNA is TGTGCCAGCAGCTTTTCGGGTAGCGGGAGTAAAGAGACCCAGTACTTC.

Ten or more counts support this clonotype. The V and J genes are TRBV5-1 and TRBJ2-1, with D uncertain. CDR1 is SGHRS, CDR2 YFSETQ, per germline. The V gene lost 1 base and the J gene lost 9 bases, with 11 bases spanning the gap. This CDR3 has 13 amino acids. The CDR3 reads CASSLLSGAEQFF. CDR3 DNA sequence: TGCGCCAGCAGCTTGTTATCGGGCGCTGAGCAGTTCTTC.

In DNA form, the CDR3 reads TGCGCCAGCAGCCGACAGGGGATAGGTGAGCAGTTCTTC. Residues: CASSRQGIGEQFF. The V gene is TRBV4-3, the J gene TRBJ2-1, with 8 bases aligning to TRBD1. The V gene end was trimmed by 4 bases and the J gene end by 9 bases; junction bases not matched to a gene: 5. The germline V gene encodes CDR1 LGHNA and CDR2 YSLEER. CDR3 length: 13 residues.

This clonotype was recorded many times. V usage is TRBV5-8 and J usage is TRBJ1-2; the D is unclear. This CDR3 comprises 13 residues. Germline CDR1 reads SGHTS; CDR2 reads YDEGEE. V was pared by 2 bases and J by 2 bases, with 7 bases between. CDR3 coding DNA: TGTGCCAGCAGCTTTACGACGAACTATGGCTACACCTTC. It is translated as CASSFTTNYGYTF.

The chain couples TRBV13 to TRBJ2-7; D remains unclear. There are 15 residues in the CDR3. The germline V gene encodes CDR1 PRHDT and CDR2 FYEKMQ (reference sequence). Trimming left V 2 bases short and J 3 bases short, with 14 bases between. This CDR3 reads CASSLTATTNYEQYF. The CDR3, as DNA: TGTGCCAGCAGCTTAACAGCGACGACGAACTACGAGCAGTACTTC. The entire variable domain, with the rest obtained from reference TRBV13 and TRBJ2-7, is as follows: AAGVIQSPRHLIKEKRETATLKCYPIPRHDTVYWYQQGPGQDPQFLISFYEKMQSDKGSIPDRFSAQQFSDYHSELNMSSLELGDSALYFCASSLTATTNYEQYFGPGTRLTVT.

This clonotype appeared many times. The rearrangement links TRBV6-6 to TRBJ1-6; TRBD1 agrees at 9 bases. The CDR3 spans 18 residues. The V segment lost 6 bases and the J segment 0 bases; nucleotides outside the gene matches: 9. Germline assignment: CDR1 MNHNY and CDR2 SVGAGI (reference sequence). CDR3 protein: CASSLAGTGSSYNSPLHF. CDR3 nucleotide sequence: TGTGCCAGCAGCCTCGCCGGGACAGGGAGCTCCTATAATTCACCCCTCCACTTT.

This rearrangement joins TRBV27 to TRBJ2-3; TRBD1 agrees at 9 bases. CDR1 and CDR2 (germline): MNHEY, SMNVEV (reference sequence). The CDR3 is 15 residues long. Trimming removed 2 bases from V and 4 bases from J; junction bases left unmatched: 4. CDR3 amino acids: CASSLKGQGPDTQYF. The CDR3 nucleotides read TGTGCCAGCAGTTTAAAGGGACAGGGACCAGATACGCAGTATTTT.

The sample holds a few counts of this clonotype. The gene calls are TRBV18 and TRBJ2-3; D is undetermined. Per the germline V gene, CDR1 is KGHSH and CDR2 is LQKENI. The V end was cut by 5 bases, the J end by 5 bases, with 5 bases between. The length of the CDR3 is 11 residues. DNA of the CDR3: TGTGCCAGCTCATCCCAAGATACGCAGTATTTT. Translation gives CASSSQDTQYF.

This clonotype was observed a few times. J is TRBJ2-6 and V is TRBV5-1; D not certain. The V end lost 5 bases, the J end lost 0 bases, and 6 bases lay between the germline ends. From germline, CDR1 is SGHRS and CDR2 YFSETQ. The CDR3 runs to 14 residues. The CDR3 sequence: CASRGISGANVLTF. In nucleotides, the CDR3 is TGCGCCAGCAGGGGTATCTCTGGGGCCAACGTCCTGACTTTC.

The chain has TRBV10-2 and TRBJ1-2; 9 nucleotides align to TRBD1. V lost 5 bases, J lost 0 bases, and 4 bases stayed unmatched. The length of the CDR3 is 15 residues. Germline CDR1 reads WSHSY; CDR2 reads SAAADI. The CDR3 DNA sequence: TGCGCCAGCAGTTCAGACAGGGGGGCTAACTATGGCTACACCTTC. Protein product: CASSSDRGANYGYTF.

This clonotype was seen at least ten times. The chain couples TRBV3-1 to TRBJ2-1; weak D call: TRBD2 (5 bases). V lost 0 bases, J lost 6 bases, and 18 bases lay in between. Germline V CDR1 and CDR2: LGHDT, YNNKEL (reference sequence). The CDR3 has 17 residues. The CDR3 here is CASSQESAWRSPNEQFF. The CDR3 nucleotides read TGTGCCAGCAGCCAAGAATCGGCCTGGAGGTCTCCCAATGAGCAGTTCTTC.

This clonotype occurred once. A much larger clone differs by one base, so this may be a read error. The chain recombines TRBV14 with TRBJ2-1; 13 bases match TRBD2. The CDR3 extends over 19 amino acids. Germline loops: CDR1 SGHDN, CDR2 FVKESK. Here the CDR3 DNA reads TGTGTCAGCAGCCCCCTGGAGGGACTAGCGGGGAGCTCCTACAATGAGCAGTTCTTC. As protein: CVSSPLEGLAGSSYNEQFF.

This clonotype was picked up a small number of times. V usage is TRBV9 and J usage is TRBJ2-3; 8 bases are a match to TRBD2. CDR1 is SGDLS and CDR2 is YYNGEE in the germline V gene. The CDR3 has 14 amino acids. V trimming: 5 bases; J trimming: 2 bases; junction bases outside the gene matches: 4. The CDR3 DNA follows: TGTGCCAGCAGTGGACTAGCCCCCACAGATACGCAGTATTTT. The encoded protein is CASSGLAPTDTQYF. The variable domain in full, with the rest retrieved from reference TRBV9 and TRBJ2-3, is DSGVTQTPKHLITATGQRVTLRCSPRSGDLSVYWYQQSLDQGLQFLIQYYNGEERAKGNILERFSAQQFPDLHSELNLSSLELGDSALYFCASSGLAPTDTQYFGPGTRLTVL.

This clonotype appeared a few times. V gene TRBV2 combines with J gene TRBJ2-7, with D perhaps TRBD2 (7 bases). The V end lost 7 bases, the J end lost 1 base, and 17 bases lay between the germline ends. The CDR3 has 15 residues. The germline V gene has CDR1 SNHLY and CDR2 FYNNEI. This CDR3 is CASTKGGSPSYEQYF. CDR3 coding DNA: TGTGCCAGCACCAAGGGGGGGAGTCCTTCCTACGAGCAGTACTTC. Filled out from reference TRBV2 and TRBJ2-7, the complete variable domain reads EPEVTQTPSHQVTQMGQEVILRCVPISNHLYFYWYRQILGQKVEFLVSFYNNEISEKSEIFDDQFSVERPDGSNFTLKIRSTKLEDSAMYFCASTKGGSPSYEQYFGPGTRLTVT.

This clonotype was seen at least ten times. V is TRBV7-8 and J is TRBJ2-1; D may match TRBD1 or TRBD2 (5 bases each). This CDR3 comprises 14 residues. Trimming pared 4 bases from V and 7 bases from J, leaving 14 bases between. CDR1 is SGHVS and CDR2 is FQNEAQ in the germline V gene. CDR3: CASSSGPIGNEQFF. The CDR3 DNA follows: TGTGCCAGCAGCTCGGGACCGATTGGGAATGAGCAGTTCTTC.

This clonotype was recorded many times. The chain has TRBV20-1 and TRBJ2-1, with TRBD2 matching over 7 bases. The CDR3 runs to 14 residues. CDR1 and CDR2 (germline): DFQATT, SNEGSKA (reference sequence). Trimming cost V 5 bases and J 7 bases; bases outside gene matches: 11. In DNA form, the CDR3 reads TGCAGTGCTCGGGGGAGCCGGGGGGTAAATGAGCAGTTCTTC. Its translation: CSARGSRGVNEQFF.

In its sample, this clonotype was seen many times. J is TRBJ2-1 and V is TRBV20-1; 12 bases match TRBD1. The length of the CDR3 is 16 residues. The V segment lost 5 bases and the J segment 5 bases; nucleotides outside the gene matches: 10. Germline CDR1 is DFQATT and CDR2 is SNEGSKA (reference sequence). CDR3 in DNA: TGCAGTGCTCCAAATGCCGGGACAGGGGGCCACAATGAGCAGTTCTTC. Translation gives CSAPNAGTGGHNEQFF.

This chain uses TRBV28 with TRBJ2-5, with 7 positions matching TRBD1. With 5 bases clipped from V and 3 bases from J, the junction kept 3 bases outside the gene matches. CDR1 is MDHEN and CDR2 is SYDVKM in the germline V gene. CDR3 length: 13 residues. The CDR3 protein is CASSGTAKETQYF. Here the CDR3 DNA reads TGTGCCAGCAGTGGGACAGCCAAAGAGACCCAGTACTTC.

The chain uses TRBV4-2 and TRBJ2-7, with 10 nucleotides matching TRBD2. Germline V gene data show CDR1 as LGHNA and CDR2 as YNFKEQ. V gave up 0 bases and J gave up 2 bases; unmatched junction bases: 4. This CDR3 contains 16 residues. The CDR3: CASSQDLLAGPYEQYF. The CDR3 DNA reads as TGTGCCAGCAGCCAAGATTTACTAGCGGGGCCCTACGAGCAGTACTTC.

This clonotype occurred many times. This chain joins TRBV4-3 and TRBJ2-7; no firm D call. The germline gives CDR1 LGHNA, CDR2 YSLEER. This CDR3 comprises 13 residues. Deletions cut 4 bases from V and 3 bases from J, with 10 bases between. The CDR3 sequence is CASSRGKNYEQYF. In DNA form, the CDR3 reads TGCGCCAGCAGCCGAGGAAAAAACTACGAGCAGTACTTC.

The CDR3 DNA follows: TGCAGTGCTAGATCCCGGACAGCGGGAAACACCATATATTTT. It specifies CSARSRTAGNTIYF. The chain employs TRBV20-1 and TRBJ1-3, with D perhaps TRBD1 (6 bases). With 2 bases removed from V and 4 bases from J, the gap between germline ends came to 12 bases. The CDR3 consists of 14 residues. Germline CDR1 reads DFQATT; CDR2 reads SNEGSKA (reference sequence).

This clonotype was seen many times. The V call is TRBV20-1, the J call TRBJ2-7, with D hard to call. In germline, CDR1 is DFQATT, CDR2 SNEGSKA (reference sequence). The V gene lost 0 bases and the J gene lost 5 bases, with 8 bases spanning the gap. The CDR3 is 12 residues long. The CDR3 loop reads CSARDYADEQYF. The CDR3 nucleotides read TGCAGTGCTAGAGATTACGCGGACGAGCAGTACTTC.